Listed below are T cell receptor beta chains from one sample, sequenced in a study of blood T cell repertoires in COVID-19. Using immunoSEQ multiplex PCR, the repertoire was profiled, and TCRdb retains in-frame clones only, with some absent. Altogether under 250,000 clones are present, over 70% being singletons, with the ten largest covering 2.9%. Sequencing was done on a sample of peripheral blood. The source is a man aged 50 or older with active or convalescent COVID-19. CDR3s include the opening cysteine and the closing phenylalanine or tryptophan. The order of the fields is clone size, J gene, V gene, D gene, CDR3 protein, CDR3 DNA. D genes are given only for firm matches. Rows may omit the clone size; those that give it use once, few, many or a size class.

>.|TRBJ2-7|TRBV15|.
CATSRDRVYEQYF
TGTGCCACCAGCAGAGACAGGGTCTACGAGCAGTACTTC
>.|TRBJ2-7|TRBV3-1/TRBV3-2|.
CASSQGMPVYASYEQYF
TGTGCCAGCAGCCAAGGTATGCCTGTCTATGCAAGCTACGAGCAGTACTTC
>.|TRBJ2-7|TRBV10-3|TRBD1
CAISERDRAYEQYF
TGTGCCATCAGTGAGCGGGACAGGGCGTACGAGCAGTACTTC
>.|TRBJ2-3|TRBV6-4|TRBD2
CASSDSTSGGDTQYF
TGTGCCAGCAGTGACTCGACTAGCGGGGGGGATACGCAGTATTTT
>.|TRBJ1-5|TRBV7-9|.
CASSLAGGSNQPQHF
TGTGCCAGCAGCTTAGCGGGAGGTAGCAATCAGCCCCAGCATTTT
>few|TRBJ1-2|TRBV25-1|.
CASSAFLYGYTF
TGTGCCAGCAGTGCGTTTCTATATGGCTACACCTTC
>.|TRBJ2-7|TRBV6-5|TRBD2
CASSYGGGGEQYF
TGTGCCAGCAGTTACGGTGGGGGGGGCGAGCAGTACTTC
>.|TRBJ1-6|TRBV7-9|.
CASSSTAGPNSPLHF
TGTGCCAGCAGCTCGACCGCGGGGCCTAATTCACCCCTCCACTTT
>.|TRBJ1-4|TRBV30|TRBD1
CAWSQGAREKLFF
TGTGCCTGGAGTCAGGGGGCGAGGGAAAAACTGTTTTTT
>.|TRBJ1-1|TRBV5-1|.
CASSLATGSWTEAFF
TGCGCCAGCAGCTTGGCGACGGGGAGTTGGACTGAAGCTTTCTTT